This record concerns one T cell receptor (beta chain) sequence. Its antigen is undetermined. The primer mix had 60 V beta and 13 J beta primers. Repertoires were generated with immunoSEQ multiplex PCR, while TCRdb's copy carries only in-frame clones and drops some. The sample yields tens of thousands of clones, 75% to 85% seen once. This entry belongs to a study of glioma-infiltrating T cells after dendritic cell vaccination. Study information: Between the early 2000s and the early 2010s, patients got autologous tumor lysate-pulsed dendritic cell vaccines. Autologous tumor lysate was loaded overnight onto monocyte-derived dendritic cells grown approximately seven days with IL-4 and GM-CSF.

The study's findings and limits: Only a small number of patients had complete blood and tumor samples.

Sequencing was performed on blood, taken before dendritic cell vaccination. This sequence was found in a human donor with glioblastoma.

In nucleotides, the CDR3 is TGTGCCAGTAGTATTTCCGGAGTAGCCTACGAGCAGTACTTC. Its translation is CASSISGVAYEQYF. The chain uses TRBV19 and TRBJ2-7; no reliable D call. Trimming took off 3 bases at V and 2 bases at J, with 11 bases between the two ends. From germline, CDR1 is LNHDA and CDR2 SQIVND (reference sequence). The CDR3 has 14 amino acids.